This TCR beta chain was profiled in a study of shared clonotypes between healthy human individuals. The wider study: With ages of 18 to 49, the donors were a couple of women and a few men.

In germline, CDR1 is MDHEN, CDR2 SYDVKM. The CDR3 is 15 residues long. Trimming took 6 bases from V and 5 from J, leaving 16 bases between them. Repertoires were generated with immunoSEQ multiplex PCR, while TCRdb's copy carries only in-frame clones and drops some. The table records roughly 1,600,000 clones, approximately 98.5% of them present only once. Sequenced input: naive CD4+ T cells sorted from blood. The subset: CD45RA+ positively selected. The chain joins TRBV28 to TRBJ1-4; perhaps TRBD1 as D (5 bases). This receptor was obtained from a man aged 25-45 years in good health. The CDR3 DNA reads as TGTGCCAGCAGCCCCGCCGGGACGGAAAATGAAAAACTGTTTTTT. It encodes CASSPAGTENEKLFF.